This is a list of T cell receptor beta chains from one sample in a study of T cells in Graves' hyperthyroidism and ophthalmopathy. One entry per CDR3 protein, called by TCRdb with MiXCR from the multiplex PCR reads. The repertoire holds nearly 750,000 distinct CDR3 sequences, with 30% to 40% as singletons. Sequenced: blood. All receptors derive from a woman in her 40s with Graves' hyperthyroidism. Each CDR3 is given with its conserved first and last residue.

v_gene	CDR3aa
TRBV5-1	CASSQPTRYEGQYF
TRBV5-1	CASSFGQGARGAEAFF
TRBV19	CASRPYSSYGYTF
TRBV10-3	CAISDAGTGGSGANVLTF
TRBV4-3	CASSQVHQLTGRSSYEQYF
TRBV29-1	CSVGGVDISMNTEAFF
TRBV6-5	CASGLPGLAGGGSGQYF
TRBV24-1	CASSPLTGGNQPQHF
TRBV5-8	CASSPRTGEYWSPLHF
TRBV9	CASSVASRNEKLFF
TRBV20-1	CSAPATSAYNEQFF
TRBV20-1	CSANPGGLDTQYF
TRBV12-3/TRBV12-4	CDSSPGDSPLHF
TRBV7-2	CASSASRSRDNNEKLFF
TRBV10-3	CAISELGRDGELFF
TRBV2	CASSLSSRYEQYF
TRBV19	CASSPGNNYGYTF
TRBV6-6	CASSIPTGGRTDTQYF
TRBV27	CASSFRGRETQYF
TRBV9	CASRAGTGPTTIYF
TRBV6-5	CASSYGGGGPEAFF
TRBV9	CASSEGPVNYGYTF
TRBV5-1	CASSLGRSQTGELFF
TRBV20-1	CSARKGGSNTEAFF
TRBV7-8	CASSGTTGLTEAFF
TRBV20-1	CSARLLGRFYSNQPQHF
TRBV10-2	CASSEWSRSRQETQYF
TRBV7-9	CASSFFSDTGELFF
TRBV25-1	CASSDWDSTDTQYF
TRBV5-1	CASSLGLVGNNSPLHF
TRBV29-1	CTHDRGLDGYTF
TRBV20-1	CSAETGNNSPLHF
TRBV2	CASSEGARMGQWNEKLFF
TRBV10-3	CAIQGQGQETQYF
TRBV7-2	CASSFTETQYF
TRBV6-5	CAGSYGGGEQYF
TRBV12-3/TRBV12-4	CASRRDATEAFF
TRBV20-1	CSARDPRGLLQPQHF
TRBV5-4	CASSWGAGTQYF
TRBV30	CAWTGLNTEAFF
TRBV5-6	CASSPWGYYEQYF
TRBV19	CASSRGQVGSYEQYF